Listed here are 7 T cell receptor beta chains from one sample, sequenced in a study of cytomegalovirus exposure and HLA in healthy donors. Use of 60 Vbeta and 13 Jbeta primers characterized the PCR. The table came from immunoSEQ multiplex PCR; TCRdb's copy has only in-frame clones and leaves some out. The sample carries fewer than 90,000 clones, roughly 80% recorded once. Sequencing was carried out using PBMCs. The source is a young man in good health and CMV-seronegative.

This clone was picked up one time. The rearrangement joins TRBV11-2 to TRBJ2-1; D perhaps matches TRBD2 (6 bases). The V gene lost 1 base and the J gene lost 6 bases, with 13 bases spanning the gap. This CDR3 spans 15 amino acids. Germline V gene sequence: CDR1 SGHAT, CDR2 FQNNGV. The CDR3 reads CASSLAGVGSNEQFF. In DNA form, the CDR3 reads TGTGCCAGCAGCTTAGCGGGAGTAGGGTCCAATGAGCAGTTCTTC.

The chain combines TRBV6-5 with TRBJ2-1; D gene uncertain. The V and J ends lost 4 bases and 9 bases respectively, with 10 bases between them. CDR3 size: 12 residues. CDR1 MNHEY and CDR2 SVGAGI come from the germline V gene. CDR3 amino acids: CASSSLGSEQFF. The CDR3 DNA reads TGTGCCAGCAGTTCCTTGGGCAGTGAGCAGTTCTTC.

This clone appeared a few times. V and J are TRBV28 and TRBJ2-2; 7 bases align to TRBD2. CDR1 and CDR2 (germline): MDHEN, SYDVKM. The length of the CDR3 is 16 residues. The V gene end was trimmed by 2 bases and the J gene end by 4 bases; junction bases not matched to a gene: 7. The chain's CDR3 is CASSLGGRGGTGELFF. CDR3 bases: TGTGCCAGCAGTTTAGGGGGGAGGGGCGGCACCGGGGAGCTGTTTTTT.

This chain links TRBV7-2 with TRBJ1-4; TRBD1 is a possible D gene (6 bases). The CDR3 is 16 amino acids. With 5 bases removed from V and 5 bases from J, the gap between germline ends came to 18 bases. CDR1 SGHTA and CDR2 FQGNSA come from the germline V gene. CDR3 DNA: TGTGCCAGCAGCCTACGAGGGGGGGTAGAAAATGAAAAACTGTTTTTT. This codes for CASSLRGGVENEKLFF.

The chain has TRBV28 and TRBJ1-2; TRBD1 matches 11 bases. Trimming removed 4 bases from V and 5 bases from J; junction bases left unmatched: 3. The CDR3 has 14 amino acids. In germline, CDR1 is MDHEN, CDR2 SYDVKM. DNA of the CDR3: TGTGCCAGCAGTTCGGGACAGGGGGGTTATGGCTACACCTTC. This encodes CASSSGQGGYGYTF.

The V gene is TRBV5-8, the J gene TRBJ2-7, with D unclear. The CDR3 is 15 residues long. Trimming cost V 1 base and J 0 bases, with 11 bases left between them. Germline V gene sequence: CDR1 SGHTS, CDR2 YDEGEE. The CDR3 spells CASSLRLRSSYEQYF. CDR3 DNA: TGTGCCAGCAGCTTGAGGCTAAGGAGCTCCTACGAGCAGTACTTC.

The rearrangement uses TRBV18 and TRBJ1-6; the D gene is possibly TRBD1 (6 bases). This CDR3 is built from 17 residues. V shed 6 bases and J shed 3 bases, with 18 bases lying between them. Germline CDR1 is KGHSH and CDR2 is LQKENI. The CDR3 reads CASSEGTTTNYNSPLHF. The CDR3 DNA follows: TGTGCCAGCTCTGAGGGGACAACAACTAACTATAATTCACCCCTCCACTTT.